One and the same sample provided the 14 T cell receptor beta chains below, sequenced in a study of identical twins. TCRdb re-derived calls from the 5' RACE reads in MiXCR, one entry per CDR3 protein. Of 700,000 or so distinct CDR3 sequences listed, approximately 22% are singletons. In addition, the sample was reused for a study of T cells expressing NK-cell markers.

The sample consisted of PBMCs. These receptors came from a woman aged 18-30 years in good health.

For the CDR3, the DNA is TGTGCCAGCAGCTCCGACAGGGGAAACACCGGGGAGCTGTTTTTT. Encoded protein: CASSSDRGNTGELFF. The gene calls are TRBV7-2 and TRBJ2-2; 8 positions match TRBD1. This CDR3 has 15 amino acids. The trim removed 4 bases at V and 2 bases at J, leaving 3 bases unmatched. Germline V CDR1 and CDR2: SGHTA, FQGNSA. Full variable domain (missing parts from reference TRBV7-2 and TRBJ2-2): GAGVSQSPSNKVTEKGKDVELRCDPISGHTALYWYRQSLGQGLEFLIYFQGNSAPDKSGLPSDRFSAERTGGSVSTLTIQRTQQEDSAVYLCASSSDRGNTGELFFGEGSRLTVL.

This sequence joins TRBV29-1 and TRBJ2-1; TRBD2 aligns across 14 bases. Unmatched junction bases numbered 9, after V lost 7 bases and J lost 7 bases. Germline V gives CDR1 SQVTM, CDR2 ANQGSEA. The CDR3 runs 15 residues. DNA of the CDR3: TGCAGCGCTGTGGGACTAGCGGGAGAACCGAATGAGCAGTTCTTC. Translated, it gives CSAVGLAGEPNEQFF.

The CDR3 nucleotides are TGTGCCAGCAGCAAATGGACAGGGGAAACCGGGGAGCTGTTTTTT. Protein: CASSKWTGETGELFF. The chain joins TRBV11-1 to TRBJ2-2, with 9 bases aligning to TRBD1. CDR3 length: 15 residues. V shed 5 bases and J 5 bases; nucleotides not matched to a gene: 6. Per germline, CDR1 SGHAT and CDR2 FQDESV (reference sequence).

This clonotype was recorded a few times. The chain recombines TRBV6-5 with TRBJ2-1; TRBD2 matches at 7 bases. The length of the CDR3 is 15 residues. Germline CDR1 MNHEY, CDR2 SVGAGI. Trimming at V came to 3 bases and at J to 4 bases, leaving 6 bases not matched to a gene. CDR3 sequence: CASSYGSSGYNEQFF. CDR3 nucleotides: TGTGCCAGCAGTTATGGTTCTAGCGGTTACAATGAGCAGTTCTTC.

This clonotype was recorded a few times. V is TRBV27 and J is TRBJ1-1; TRBD1 aligns across 10 bases. Per the germline V gene, CDR1 is MNHEY and CDR2 is SMNVEV (reference sequence). CDR3 length: 14 amino acids. With V trimmed by 5 bases and J by 5 bases, 5 bases remained unmatched. The CDR3 is CASSRDRGYTEAFF. In DNA, the CDR3 is TGTGCCAGCAGTCGGGACAGGGGATATACTGAAGCTTTCTTT.

The gene calls are TRBV25-1 and TRBJ1-5; D is perhaps TRBD1 (6 bases). The CDR3 has 15 residues. The germline V gene encodes CDR1 MGHDK and CDR2 SYGVNS. V lost 3 bases and J lost 3, with 12 bases in between. The CDR3 reads CASSDGGRSNQPQHF. Here the CDR3 DNA reads TGTGCCAGCAGTGATGGGGGGCGTTCCAATCAGCCCCAGCATTTT.

CDR3 coding DNA: TGTGCCAGCAGATCTACGTTCGGGGAGCTGTTTTTT. Translating gives CASRSTFGELFF. The rearrangement joins TRBV12-3 or TRBV12-4 to TRBJ2-2; no clear D gene. This CDR3 is 12 amino acids long. V was clipped by 6 bases and J by 7 bases, with 9 bases between them.

This clonotype showed up many times. V gene TRBV12-3 or TRBV12-4 combines with J gene TRBJ2-1, with D unclear. Trimming took 3 bases from V and 7 from J, leaving 7 bases between them. The CDR3 is 12 residues long. CDR3 sequence: CASSFLGNEQFF. The CDR3 DNA reads TGTGCCAGCAGTTTTCTGGGAAATGAGCAGTTCTTC.

This clonotype has just a few counts. The chain carries TRBV29-1 and TRBJ2-7; 9 positions match TRBD2. This CDR3 comprises 14 residues. V lost 7 bases, J lost 0 bases, and 7 bases stayed unmatched. Germline V CDR1 and CDR2: SQVTM, ANQGSEA. The CDR3 spells CSATSGSSSYEQYF. DNA of the CDR3: TGCAGCGCAACTAGCGGGTCAAGCTCCTACGAGCAGTACTTC.

The chain is built from TRBV7-6 and TRBJ2-3; 10 bases map to TRBD1. CDR1 is SGHVS, CDR2 FNYEAQ, per germline. V trimming: 2 bases; J trimming: 7 bases; junction bases outside the gene matches: 6. CDR3 length: 15 amino acids. The CDR3 DNA reads TGTGCCAGCAGCTTATTTGGACAGGGGGGGAATACGCAGTATTTT. This translates into CASSLFGQGGNTQYF.

The sample holds a few counts of this clonotype. The chain joins TRBV5-1 to TRBJ2-1, with 7 positions matching TRBD1. Germline values: CDR1 SGHRS, CDR2 YFSETQ. The CDR3 covers 16 residues. Trimming removed 0 bases from V and 5 bases from J; junction bases left unmatched: 8. The DNA for the CDR3 is TGCGCCAGCAGCTTGGTACCAGGGGGAGATAACAATGAGCAGTTCTTC. It yields the protein CASSLVPGGDNNEQFF.

The genes are TRBV5-5 and TRBJ2-4; D unresolved. CDR1 SGHKS and CDR2 YYEKEE come from the germline V gene (reference sequence). The CDR3 has 12 residues. V lost 2 bases to trimming and J lost 8 bases, with 8 bases between them. This CDR3 is CASSFLADIQYF. The DNA of the CDR3 is TGTGCCAGCAGCTTTCTGGCGGACATTCAGTACTTC.

CDR3 sequence reads: CASTGRRGHTEAFF. CDR3 sequence (DNA): TGTGCCAGCACCGGGCGGAGGGGGCACACTGAAGCTTTCTTT. The V call is TRBV2, the J call TRBJ1-1, with 7 bases fitting TRBD1. Germline V lookup: CDR1 SNHLY, CDR2 FYNNEI. J gave up 3 bases and V 7 bases, and 8 bases lay outside the gene matches. CDR3 length: 14 amino acids. Filled out from reference TRBV2 and TRBJ1-1, the complete variable domain reads EPEVTQTPSHQVTQMGQEVILRCVPISNHLYFYWYRQILGQKVEFLVSFYNNEISEKSEIFDDQFSVERPDGSNFTLKIRSTKLEDSAMYFCASTGRRGHTEAFFGQGTRLTVV.

V is TRBV10-1 and J is TRBJ1-1; 9 positions agree with TRBD1. With 4 bases clipped from V and 5 bases from J, the junction kept 8 bases outside the gene matches. The CDR3 runs to 15 residues. Germline lookup yields CDR1 WNHNN and CDR2 SYGVQD (reference sequence). CDR3 sequence (DNA): TGCGCCAGCAGTGCCCGACAGGGGGGGACTACTGAAGCTTTCTTT. Amino acids: CASSARQGGTTEAFF.